These T cell receptor beta chains were read from a single sample in a study of a mutant IDH1 vaccine in newly diagnosed glioma. Their recognized antigens are unknown. Data came from immunoSEQ multiplex PCR; TCRdb stores just in-frame clones and leaves some out. Among about 38,000 clones listed, roughly 74% were seen once. The sequencing used PBMCs, collected from a glioma patient whose treatment included an IDH1 peptide vaccine. The receptor set was obtained from a man aged 35 to 55 with glioma. CDR3s include the opening cysteine and the closing phenylalanine or tryptophan. The order of the fields is clone size, V gene, D gene, J gene, CDR3 protein, CDR3 DNA. D genes are given only for firm matches. Expanded clones are given a class, and other clones once, few, many or no size at all.

clone_size: -; v_call: TRBV7-8; d_call: -; j_call: TRBJ1-2; cdr3_aa: CASSLNWQLYGYTF; cdr3_nt: TGTGCCAGCAGCTTAAATTGGCAGCTTTATGGCTACACCTTC
clone_size: -; v_call: TRBV2; d_call: -; j_call: TRBJ2-3; cdr3_aa: CASTRDRRSTDTQYF; cdr3_nt: TGTGCCAGCACCAGAGACAGGAGGAGCACAGATACGCAGTATTTT
clone_size: -; v_call: TRBV29-1; d_call: -; j_call: TRBJ2-6; cdr3_aa: CSVDVGGIHGSGANVLTF; cdr3_nt: TGCAGCGTTGACGTTGGAGGGATACACGGCTCTGGGGCCAACGTCCTGACTTTC
clone_size: -; v_call: TRBV30; d_call: -; j_call: TRBJ1-2; cdr3_aa: CAWSVIATGSSNYGYTF; cdr3_nt: TGTGCCTGGAGTGTAATTGCGACAGGATCATCCAACTATGGCTACACCTTC
clone_size: -; v_call: TRBV19; d_call: -; j_call: TRBJ2-6; cdr3_aa: CASSEELSSGANVLTF; cdr3_nt: TGTGCCAGTAGTGAAGAACTAAGCTCTGGGGCCAACGTCCTGACTTTC
clone_size: once; v_call: TRBV6-5; d_call: -; j_call: TRBJ1-3; cdr3_aa: CASSLKGDGNTIYF; cdr3_nt: TGTGCCAGCAGTCTCAAGGGGGACGGAAACACCATATATTTT
clone_size: -; v_call: TRBV10-3; d_call: -; j_call: TRBJ2-5; cdr3_aa: CAISGPVGQETQYF; cdr3_nt: TGTGCCATCAGTGGGCCCGTGGGGCAGGAGACCCAGTACTTC
clone_size: -; v_call: TRBV18; d_call: -; j_call: TRBJ2-1; cdr3_aa: CASSPTRVEQFF; cdr3_nt: TGTGCCAGCTCACCAACTCGGGTCGAGCAGTTCTTC
clone_size: -; v_call: TRBV18; d_call: -; j_call: TRBJ1-2; cdr3_aa: CASSPIPGGAGTF; cdr3_nt: TGTGCCAGCTCACCGATCCCGGGAGGGGCCGGAACCTTC
clone_size: -; v_call: TRBV19; d_call: -; j_call: TRBJ2-6; cdr3_aa: CASMGLRGANVLTF; cdr3_nt: TGTGCCAGTATGGGGCTAAGGGGGGCCAACGTCCTGACTTTC
clone_size: -; v_call: TRBV7-9; d_call: -; j_call: TRBJ1-1; cdr3_aa: CASSFRQGPNTEAFF; cdr3_nt: TGTGCCAGCAGCTTCAGGCAGGGGCCGAACACTGAAGCTTTCTTT
clone_size: -; v_call: TRBV10-3; d_call: TRBD1; j_call: TRBJ1-5; cdr3_aa: CAISIQGSNQPQHF; cdr3_nt: TGTGCCATCAGTATACAGGGGAGCAATCAGCCCCAGCATTTT
clone_size: -; v_call: TRBV5-1; d_call: -; j_call: TRBJ2-2; cdr3_aa: CATQGPGWPGELFF; cdr3_nt: TGCGCCACCCAGGGACCTGGGTGGCCCGGGGAGCTGTTTTTT
clone_size: -; v_call: TRBV18; d_call: -; j_call: TRBJ2-4; cdr3_aa: CASSPRTGGVKNIQYF; cdr3_nt: TGTGCCAGCTCACCTAGGACAGGAGGGGTCAAAAACATTCAGTACTTC
clone_size: -; v_call: TRBV19; d_call: TRBD1; j_call: TRBJ1-6; cdr3_aa: CASGGTGVGNSPLHF; cdr3_nt: TGTGCCAGCGGTGGGACAGGGGTAGGGAATTCACCCCTCCACTTT
clone_size: -; v_call: TRBV30; d_call: -; j_call: TRBJ1-3; cdr3_aa: CAWRTTSHSGNTIYF; cdr3_nt: TGTGCCTGGAGGACAACTAGCCACTCTGGAAACACCATATATTTT
clone_size: -; v_call: TRBV9; d_call: -; j_call: TRBJ1-2; cdr3_aa: CASSVTQWAISF; cdr3_nt: TGTGCCAGCAGCGTAACTCAGTGGGCGATATCCTTC
clone_size: -; v_call: TRBV5-1; d_call: -; j_call: TRBJ2-1; cdr3_aa: CASSLEGGPYNEQFF; cdr3_nt: TGCGCCAGCAGCTTGGAGGGGGGGCCCTACAATGAGCAGTTCTTC
clone_size: -; v_call: TRBV18; d_call: -; j_call: TRBJ1-2; cdr3_aa: CASSPRTEDGYTF; cdr3_nt: TGTGCCAGCTCACCTCGGACTGAGGATGGCTACACCTTC
clone_size: -; v_call: TRBV29-1; d_call: -; j_call: TRBJ2-7; cdr3_aa: CSVKGGGTLYEQYF; cdr3_nt: TGCAGCGTCAAGGGGGGGGGAACCCTCTACGAGCAGTACTTC
clone_size: -; v_call: TRBV30; d_call: -; j_call: TRBJ2-7; cdr3_aa: CAWSLGVRDEQYF; cdr3_nt: TGTGCCTGGAGTTTAGGGGTCAGGGACGAGCAGTACTTC
clone_size: -; v_call: TRBV5-6; d_call: -; j_call: TRBJ1-3; cdr3_aa: CASSLSDRDPGNTIYF; cdr3_nt: TGTGCCAGCAGCTTGTCGGACAGAGACCCTGGAAACACCATATATTTT
clone_size: -; v_call: TRBV7-7; d_call: TRBD2; j_call: TRBJ2-5; cdr3_aa: CASSLDGPGGETQYF; cdr3_nt: TGTGCTAGCAGCTTAGACGGGCCGGGGGGAGAGACCCAGTACTTC
clone_size: few; v_call: TRBV19; d_call: -; j_call: TRBJ1-1; cdr3_aa: CASTLGGSFKNTEAFF; cdr3_nt: TGTGCCAGTACCCTGGGGGGCAGTTTCAAGAACACTGAAGCTTTCTTT
clone_size: -; v_call: TRBV4-2; d_call: TRBD1; j_call: TRBJ2-7; cdr3_aa: CASSDRAPSYEQYF; cdr3_nt: TGTGCCAGCAGCGACAGGGCGCCCTCCTACGAGCAGTACTTC
clone_size: -; v_call: TRBV9; d_call: -; j_call: TRBJ1-2; cdr3_aa: CASSAEGLGYGYTF; cdr3_nt: TGTGCCAGCAGCGCCGAGGGGCTTGGCTATGGCTACACCTTC
clone_size: few; v_call: TRBV12-5; d_call: TRBD2; j_call: TRBJ2-5; cdr3_aa: CASGRGTSGGQETQYF; cdr3_nt: TGTGCTAGTGGTAGAGGGACTAGCGGGGGCCAAGAGACCCAGTACTTC
clone_size: once; v_call: TRBV27; d_call: TRBD1; j_call: TRBJ1-6; cdr3_aa: CASRSYRGAVNSPLHF; cdr3_nt: TGTGCCAGCAGATCTTACAGGGGCGCGGTTAATTCACCCCTCCACTTT
clone_size: -; v_call: TRBV10-2; d_call: TRBD2; j_call: TRBJ2-3; cdr3_aa: CASSELLAGGTDTQYF; cdr3_nt: TGCGCCAGCAGTGAGTTACTAGCGGGGGGCACAGATACGCAGTATTTT